A single sample gave rise to the 20 T cell receptor beta chains below, sequenced in a study of PD-1 blockade in classical Hodgkin lymphoma. Libraries were prepared by immunoSEQ multiplex PCR; TCRdb keeps only in-frame clonotypes and omits some of them. This sample has roughly 30,000 clones, with 83% found just once. All patients relapsed after autologous stem cell transplantation, and brentuximab vedotin exposure varied. The material sequenced was peripheral blood mononuclear cells (PBMCs), taken before the second cycle of nivolumab. These receptors all come from a human donor with classical Hodgkin lymphoma.

V and J are TRBV6-5 and TRBJ2-1; the match to TRBD2 covers 11 bases. Germline CDR1 MNHEY, CDR2 SVGAGI. With 6 bases clipped from V and 2 bases from J, the junction kept 3 bases outside the gene matches. The CDR3 is 15 residues long. DNA of the CDR3: TGTGCCAGCAGCCGGGGACTAGCGGCCTACAATGAGCAGTTCTTC. This encodes CASSRGLAAYNEQFF.

This clone has more than one count but fewer than ten. The chain employs TRBV7-2 and TRBJ1-2, with D possibly matching TRBD1 (5 bases). From germline, CDR1 is SGHTA and CDR2 FQGNSA. Deletions cut 7 bases from V and 2 bases from J, with 14 bases between. This CDR3 region has 14 residues. The CDR3 DNA reads TGTGCCAGCACCGACACAGGAGCCAACTATGGCTACACCTTC. Protein product: CASTDTGANYGYTF.

CDR3 sequence (DNA): TGTGCCAGCAGCTTAGACAGGGCAGAGACCCAGTACTTC. As protein: CASSLDRAETQYF. The V gene is TRBV7-7, the J gene TRBJ2-5, with a tentative D call TRBD1 (6 bases). This CDR3 spans 13 amino acids. The V end lost 1 base, the J end lost 4 bases, and 7 bases lay between the germline ends. Looked up from germline, CDR1 is SSHAT and CDR2 is FNYEAQ (reference sequence).

The rearrangement uses TRBV5-4 and TRBJ2-7; TRBD1 might be the D (5 bases). V lost 0 bases and J 6 bases, leaving 7 bases between the germline ends. The CDR3 runs to 12 residues. Germline lookup yields CDR1 SGHNT and CDR2 YYREEE (reference sequence). The CDR3 loop is CASSLVGVEQYV. CDR3 DNA: TGTGCCAGCAGCTTGGTAGGGGTCGAGCAGTACGTC.

The chain couples TRBV19 to TRBJ2-3; 7 bases agree with TRBD2. This CDR3 is 17 amino acids long. CDR1 and CDR2 (germline): LNHDA, SQIVND (reference sequence). V was clipped by 2 bases and J by 2 bases; unmatched bases: 10. CDR3 amino acids: CASSILFPAGYTDTQYF. The CDR3 nucleotides read TGTGCCAGTAGTATACTCTTTCCAGCGGGGTACACAGATACGCAGTATTTT.

The chain couples TRBV7-9 to TRBJ1-2; D perhaps matches TRBD1 (5 bases). The CDR3 runs to 13 residues. V was shortened by 0 bases and J by 4 bases, with 6 bases between the two germline ends. Germline values: CDR1 SEHNR, CDR2 FQNEAQ (reference sequence). CDR3 protein: CASSLAGTYGYTF. CDR3 in DNA: TGTGCCAGCAGCTTAGCGGGGACCTATGGCTACACCTTC.

V and J are TRBV5-8 and TRBJ1-1, with TRBD1 matching 8 bases. CDR3 length: 15 amino acids. Germline CDR1 is SGHTS and CDR2 is YDEGEE. The V and J ends lost 2 bases and 4 bases, in that order; junction bases with no gene match: 7. Here the CDR3 reads CASSFDRGVGTEAFF. The CDR3, as DNA: TGTGCCAGCAGCTTCGACAGGGGCGTGGGCACTGAAGCTTTCTTT.

This CDR3 is CASSQGLFSGNTIYF. The CDR3 nucleotides read TGCGCCAGCAGCCAAGGCCTTTTCTCTGGAAACACCATATATTTT. J is TRBJ1-3 and V is TRBV4-1, with D hard to call. The V end was cut by 1 base, the J end by 0 bases, with 7 bases between. This CDR3 region has 15 residues. Germline assignment: CDR1 MGHRA and CDR2 YSYEKL.

The chain combines TRBV5-8 with TRBJ1-2; D perhaps matches TRBD1 (5 bases). Trimming removed 4 bases from V and 5 bases from J, with 15 bases in between. This CDR3 comprises 14 residues. CDR1 is SGHTS and CDR2 is YDEGEE in the germline V gene. CDR3 bases: TGTGCCAGCAGCGGCCGGGACGTCGCATATGGCTACACCTTC. Its translation: CASSGRDVAYGYTF.

This chain uses TRBV28 with TRBJ2-1; TRBD2 agrees at 12 bases. Germline CDR1 is MDHEN and CDR2 is SYDVKM. V was pared by 4 bases and J by 8 bases, with 9 bases of the junction left unmatched. The CDR3 spans 16 residues. The CDR3 DNA sequence: TGTGCCAGCAGTTCCCGCCTAGCGGGAGGGCCGGATGAGCAGTTCTTC. Residues: CASSSRLAGGPDEQFF.

The chain has TRBV5-5 and TRBJ2-7, with D perhaps TRBD1 (5 bases). The V end was cut by 2 bases, the J end by 7 bases, with 7 bases between. The CDR3 has 11 residues. Germline values: CDR1 SGHKS, CDR2 YYEKEE (reference sequence). The CDR3 nucleotides are TGTGCCAGCAGCTTCAACAGGGAGCAGTACTTC. Encoded protein: CASSFNREQYF.

This clone was counted between two and nine times. The CDR3 bases are TGTGCCAGCAGCTTAGCCATTTTGGGGGGAGGCAATCAGCCCCAGCATTTT. Translating it yields CASSLAILGGGNQPQHF. The chain recombines TRBV7-2 with TRBJ1-5; maybe TRBD1 (5 bases). V shed 0 bases and J shed 2 bases, with 14 bases lying between them. This CDR3 has 17 amino acids. Germline assignment: CDR1 SGHTA and CDR2 FQGNSA.

This clone was found a few times. The chain employs TRBV30 and TRBJ2-7; tentatively, D is TRBD2 (7 bases). Per the germline V gene, CDR1 is GTSNPN and CDR2 is SVGIG (reference sequence). The length of the CDR3 is 14 residues. Trimming stripped 2 bases from V and 6 bases from J, with 17 bases between. The CDR3 protein is CAWSTNGGPSEQYV. The CDR3 coding sequence is TGTGCCTGGAGTACCAACGGGGGGCCGAGCGAGCAGTACGTC.

The chain couples TRBV4-3 to TRBJ2-2, with 7 bases identical to TRBD1. V dropped 0 bases and J dropped 5; count of bases not matched to a gene: 6. CDR1 is LGHNA, CDR2 YSLEER, per germline. The CDR3 has 16 residues. The CDR3: CASSQDPRGSTGELFF. DNA of the CDR3: TGCGCCAGCAGCCAAGATCCCAGGGGGAGTACCGGGGAGCTGTTTTTT.

The chain carries TRBV30 and TRBJ1-5; 7 nucleotides align to TRBD1. The CDR3 spans 13 residues. Losses at the gene ends were 4 bases for V and 6 bases for J; bases not matched to a gene: 6. Germline CDR1 and CDR2: GTSNPN and SVGIG (reference sequence). The CDR3 nucleotides are TGTGCCTGGACAGGGGGTAGAGGTCAGCCCCAGCATTTT. This encodes CAWTGGRGQPQHF. The complete variable domain, with remaining parts taken from reference TRBV30 and TRBJ1-5, reads SQTIHQWPATLVQPVGSPLSLECTVEGTSNPNLYWYRQAAGRGLQLLFYSVGIGQISSEVPQNLSASRPQDRQFILSSKKLLLSDSGFYLCAWTGGRGQPQHFGDGTRLSIL.

The chain carries TRBV7-2 and TRBJ2-7; weak D call: TRBD2 (6 bases). Germline lookup yields CDR1 SGHTA and CDR2 FQGNSA. Trimming pared 0 bases from V and 1 base from J, leaving 10 bases between. The CDR3 spans 15 residues. The CDR3 here is CASSLAQGGSYEQYF. DNA for the CDR3: TGTGCCAGCAGCTTAGCCCAGGGAGGTTCCTACGAGCAGTACTTC.

The chain links TRBV5-1 to TRBJ2-5; TRBD2 is a possible D gene (7 bases). The CDR3 loop spans 15 amino acids. The V and J ends lost 2 bases and 3 bases respectively, with 14 bases between them. CDR1 and CDR2 (germline): SGHRS, YFSETQ. The CDR3 nucleotides are TGCGCCAGCAGCTTCGGGGGGCGGCCGAAAGAGACCCAGTACTTC. It codes for CASSFGGRPKETQYF.

This chain's CDR3 is CASSISGNTIYF. CDR3 in DNA: TGTGCCAGCAGTATCTCTGGAAACACCATATATTTT. This chain connects TRBV6-1 to TRBJ1-3; D is uncertain. This CDR3 has 12 residues. V was shortened by 5 bases and J by 0 bases, with 2 bases between the two germline ends. Germline loops: CDR1 MNHNS, CDR2 SASEGT.

The rearrangement links TRBV18 to TRBJ2-7; D call uncertain. CDR1 and CDR2 (germline): KGHSH, LQKENI. The ends were cut back, 0 bases at V and 2 bases at J, with 5 bases in the middle. This CDR3 is 13 amino acids long. CDR3 nucleotide sequence: TGTGCCAGCTCACCACCGGGAACCTACGAGCAGTACTTC. Amino acids: CASSPPGTYEQYF.

This clone has a handful of counts. The rearrangement uses TRBV20-1 and TRBJ2-1; D remains ambiguous. V was trimmed by 5 bases and J by 8 bases, leaving 10 bases between them. The germline gives CDR1 DFQATT, CDR2 SNEGSKA (reference sequence). The CDR3 has 11 amino acids. In nucleotides, the CDR3 is TGCAGTGCTTCCCAGGACGATGAGCAGTTCTTC. It yields the protein CSASQDDEQFF.